These 25 T cell receptor beta chains were sequenced from one sample in a study of T cell repertoires in cytomegalovirus infection. These receptors' antigens are unknown. TCRdb processed the reads anew with MiXCR; each CDR3 protein has one entry. The repertoire holds 150,000 or so distinct CDR3 sequences, with approximately 21% as singletons. The sample in question was CD8+ T cells from cultured PBMCs, obtained from culture after CMV antigen stimulation. The receptors were sampled from a human donor in good health (CMV status not recorded). Some clones in this sample may be carry-over from other donors' samples.

The chain combines TRBV19 with TRBJ2-1; 8 bases match TRBD1. In germline, CDR1 is LNHDA, CDR2 SQIVND (reference sequence). This CDR3 has 17 residues. J gave up 7 bases and V 3 bases, and 14 bases lay outside the gene matches. CDR3 sequence (DNA): TGTGCCAGTAGTATCGAGGGCAGGGGGCCATTGAGGAATGAGCAGTTCTTC. This gives the protein CASSIEGRGPLRNEQFF.

The genes are TRBV6-5 and TRBJ2-2; D might be TRBD2 (6 bases). V lost 7 bases and J 3 bases, leaving 36 bases between the germline ends. The CDR3 extends over 22 amino acids. The germline gives CDR1 MNHEY, CDR2 SVGAGI. CDR3 in amino acids: CASMFRHGVVRGVRWDTGELFF. The CDR3 nucleotides are TGTGCCAGCATGTTCAGGCACGGAGTTGTTCGCGGGGTCAGGTGGGACACCGGGGAGCTGTTTTTT.

The CDR3 nucleotides read TGTGCCACCAGTGATGGGGTTATGGAGACCCAGTACTTC. It specifies CATSDGVMETQYF. The chain has TRBV24-1 and TRBJ2-5; D gene uncertain. The CDR3 has 13 residues. Per germline, CDR1 KGHDR and CDR2 SFDVKD. V was trimmed by 3 bases and J by 5 bases, leaving 9 bases between them.

There are a few counts of this clonotype. The chain couples TRBV12-3 or TRBV12-4 to TRBJ1-3, with D possibly TRBD1 on 5 matching bases. The CDR3 consists of 18 residues. The germline V and J ends were trimmed by 3 bases and 0 bases, with 18 bases remaining between them. The CDR3: CASSFPGLPTSSGNTIYF. CDR3 coding DNA: TGTGCCAGCAGTTTTCCGGGACTCCCGACGAGCTCTGGAAACACCATATATTTT.

To note about this clonotype: At one end, the junction sequence differs from germline, possibly due to a read error. The rearrangement uses TRBV7-8 and TRBJ1-3; D possibly corresponds to TRBD1 (5 bases). The CDR3 totals 16 residues. Germline V lookup: CDR1 SGHVS, CDR2 FQNEAQ. The CDR3 DNA reads TGTGCCAGCAGCTTACGGGGGTACTTCGCTGGGAACACCATATATTTT. This codes for CASSLRGYFAGNTIYF.

The rearrangement links TRBV12-3 or TRBV12-4 to TRBJ2-2; possibly TRBD1 for D (6 bases). V gave up 2 bases and J gave up 6 bases, with 10 bases separating them. The CDR3 is made up of 14 amino acids. The CDR3 region has the DNA TGTGCCAGCAGTTTAACAGGGCCCGCCGGGGAGCTGTTTTTT. Amino acid sequence: CASSLTGPAGELFF.

J is TRBJ2-7 and V is TRBV6-8; weak D call: TRBD2 (6 bases). The germline V gene has CDR1 MNHGY and CDR2 SAAAGT. The CDR3 has 14 residues. V lost 5 bases to trimming and J lost 1 base, with 12 bases between them. The CDR3: CASSQRRGSYEQYF. The CDR3 region has the DNA TGTGCCAGCAGTCAGAGGAGGGGATCCTACGAGCAGTACTTC.

Only one count was recorded for this clonotype. The chain employs TRBV7-9 and TRBJ2-2; TRBD2 matches 8 bases. Germline CDR1 reads SEHNR; CDR2 reads FQNEAQ (reference sequence). The CDR3 spans 16 residues. V lost 6 bases to trimming and J lost 5 bases; unmatched junction nucleotides: 11. The CDR3 sequence: CASSDTAGGRTGELFF. The DNA of the CDR3 is TGTGCCAGCAGTGATACGGCGGGGGGCCGGACCGGGGAGCTGTTTTTT.

The J gene is TRBJ2-7, the V gene TRBV6-1; 10 nucleotides line up with TRBD2. Germline loops: CDR1 MNHNS, CDR2 SASEGT. CDR3 length: 16 amino acids. The V segment lost 11 bases and the J segment 2 bases; nucleotides outside the gene matches: 15. The chain's CDR3 is CAGASRASGGTYEQYF. As DNA, the CDR3 is TGTGCCGGGGCCTCGAGGGCTAGCGGGGGAACCTACGAGCAGTACTTC.

There are many counts of this clonotype. The chain carries TRBV5-6 and TRBJ1-2; 8 positions match TRBD1. CDR3 size: 14 residues. Germline V CDR1 and CDR2: SGHDT, YYEEEE. The trim removed 4 bases at V and 3 bases at J, leaving 5 bases unmatched. The CDR3 sequence: CASSPGQGDYGYTF. DNA for the CDR3: TGTGCCAGCAGCCCCGGACAGGGCGACTATGGCTACACCTTC.

The table lists this clonotype with a few counts. The genes are TRBV6-2 or TRBV6-3 and TRBJ2-3; D not certain. The CDR3 runs to 12 residues. Germline V gene data show CDR1 as MNHEY and CDR2 as SVGEGT. V was cut by 1 base and J by 2 bases, with 1 base left in between. CDR3 protein: CASSYYTDTQYF. DNA of the CDR3: TGTGCCAGCAGTTACTACACAGATACGCAGTATTTT.

This clonotype was observed many times. The chain uses TRBV19 and TRBJ1-1; D is unresolved. V was cut by 3 bases and J by 1 base, with 3 bases left in between. CDR1 and CDR2 (germline): LNHDA, SQIVND (reference sequence). This CDR3 is 12 amino acids long. The CDR3 region is CASSIGNTEAFF. As DNA, the CDR3 is TGTGCCAGTAGTATCGGGAACACTGAAGCTTTCTTT. The full variable domain, rest sourced from reference TRBV19 and TRBJ1-1, is DGGITQSPKYLFRKEGQNVTLSCEQNLNHDAMYWYRQDPGQGLRLIYYSQIVNDFQKGDIAEGYSVSREKKESFPLTVTSAQKNPTAFYLCASSIGNTEAFFGQGTRLTVV.

The CDR3 here is CASSQASGWNTEAFF. For the CDR3, the DNA is TGCGCCAGCAGCCAAGCCTCAGGCTGGAACACTGAAGCTTTCTTT. The genes are TRBV4-1 and TRBJ1-1; the D is unclear. Germline CDR1 MGHRA, CDR2 YSYEKL. Trimming took off 1 base at V and 1 base at J, with 10 bases between the two ends. There are 15 residues in the CDR3.

This clonotype was detected a few times. This chain uses TRBV7-8 with TRBJ1-5; weak D call: TRBD1 (5 bases). Looked up from germline, CDR1 is SGHVS and CDR2 is FQNEAQ. CDR3 length: 16 amino acids. Trimming shortened V by 5 bases and J by 0 bases, and 14 bases separated the two germline ends. The CDR3 coding sequence is TGTGCCAGCAGCCCGGAGACGGGGGGTAGCAATCAGCCCCAGCATTTT. Translating gives CASSPETGGSNQPQHF.

This clonotype was detected many times. V usage is TRBV4-3 and J usage is TRBJ2-7; possible D gene TRBD1, 6 bases. The CDR3 contains 17 residues. Looked up from germline, CDR1 is LGHNA and CDR2 is YSLEER. V was shortened by 2 bases and J by 5 bases, with 22 bases between the two germline ends. The CDR3 DNA reads as TGCGCCAGCAGCCAACAACTGGGACATCCGGGCGTGGACGAGCAGTACTTC. Translating it yields CASSQQLGHPGVDEQYF.

In regard to this clonotype: At one of its ends the junction is not consistent with the germline gene, which may arise from a read error. The chain links TRBV4-1 to TRBJ2-4; 11 nucleotides line up with TRBD2. Germline V CDR1 and CDR2: MGHRA, YSYEKL. The CDR3 is 16 amino acids. The CDR3 DNA reads TGCGCCAGCAGCCAAGATCGTAGCGGGGGGGCAAACAGTCAGTACTTC. Protein sequence: CASSQDRSGGANSQYF.

This clonotype occurred a few times. Relative to the germline gene, one junction end is altered; a read error may explain this. This chain connects TRBV7-2 to TRBJ2-5; 11 nucleotides line up with TRBD2. The CDR3 has 15 amino acids. Germline-derived CDR1 and CDR2 are SGHTA and FQGNSA. CDR3 region: CASSVAGGARETQYF. The CDR3 coding sequence is TGTGCCAGCAGCGTAGCGGGGGGGGCCAGGGAGACCCAGTACTTC.

This CDR3 is CASSSSANTEAFF. The CDR3 DNA reads TGTGCCAGCAGTTCCTCGGCGAACACTGAAGCTTTCTTT. The chain has TRBV6-6 and TRBJ1-1, with D unresolved. Trimming pared 4 bases from V and 1 base from J, leaving 7 bases between. Germline CDR1 is MNHNY and CDR2 is SVGAGI (reference sequence). The CDR3 sequence is 13 residues long.

As for this clonotype: The junction departs from germline at one end; a sequencing error may be responsible. The chain links TRBV5-1 to TRBJ1-1; D remains ambiguous. Germline-derived CDR1 and CDR2 are SGHRS and YFSETQ. The CDR3 runs to 15 residues. The CDR3 coding sequence is TGCGCCAGCAGCCCCTTCAGAGAGCTCACTACTGGAGCTTTCTTT. The encoded protein is CASSPFRELTTGAFF. Combining the CDR3 with reference TRBV5-1 and TRBJ1-1 gives the whole variable domain KAGVTQTPRYLIKTRGQQVTLSCSPISGHRSVSWYQQTPGQGLQFLFEYFSETQRNKGNFPGRFSGRQFSNSRSEMNVSTLELGDSALYLCASSPFRELTTGAFFGQGTRLTVV.

This clonotype was counted a few times. The chain couples TRBV27 to TRBJ1-6; D perhaps matches TRBD1 (5 bases). V was clipped by 6 bases and J by 7 bases, with 10 bases between them. Germline CDR1 MNHEY, CDR2 SMNVEV (reference sequence). This CDR3 has 13 residues. CDR3 in DNA: TGTGCCAGCAGCCCTCCAGGGAATTCACCCCTCCACTTT. Translation gives CASSPPGNSPLHF.

The table lists this clonotype with many counts. J is TRBJ2-2 and V is TRBV6-4, with D unclear. Germline-derived CDR1 and CDR2 are MRHNA and SNTAGT. CDR3 length equals 13 residues. V shed 5 bases and J shed 8 bases, with 12 bases lying between them. CDR3: CASSLSETGELFF. The CDR3, as DNA: TGTGCCAGCAGTCTAAGCGAAACAGGGGAGCTGTTTTTT.

This clonotype was recorded a few times. The chain recombines TRBV6-6 with TRBJ2-1; unclear D gene. The CDR3 length is 15 residues. Per germline, CDR1 MNHNY and CDR2 SVGAGI (reference sequence). Trimming removed 0 bases from V and 7 bases from J, with 13 bases in between. The CDR3 region is CASSYSFEGINEQFF. CDR3 nucleotide sequence: TGTGCCAGCAGTTACTCGTTTGAAGGGATAAATGAGCAGTTCTTC.

The chain couples TRBV7-8 to TRBJ2-7; no firm D call. The CDR3 covers 15 residues. Trimming stripped 1 base from V and 1 base from J, with 11 bases between. Germline loops: CDR1 SGHVS, CDR2 FQNEAQ. CDR3 amino acids: CASSLEFLDSYEQYF. DNA of the CDR3: TGTGCCAGCAGCTTAGAATTCCTGGATTCCTACGAGCAGTACTTC. The entire variable domain, with the rest obtained from reference TRBV7-8 and TRBJ2-7, is as follows: GAGVSQSPRYKVAKRGQDVALRCDPISGHVSLFWYQQALGQGPEFLTYFQNEAQLDKSGLPSDRFFAERPEGSVSTLKIQRTQQEDSAVYLCASSLEFLDSYEQYFGPGTRLTVT.

A few counts support this clonotype. This chain joins TRBV7-2 and TRBJ1-2; no reliable D call. The V end lost 4 bases, the J end lost 4 bases, and 25 bases lay between the germline ends. The CDR3 extends over 18 amino acids. The germline CDR1 and CDR2 sequences are SGHTA and FQGNSA. The DNA for the CDR3 is TGTGCCAGCAGCTACGTTACCAGGTCTCGCAGCCAGTTCTATGGCTACACCTTC. Protein product: CASSYVTRSRSQFYGYTF.

This clonotype was detected only a few times. The CDR3: CASSLGGGGPGSPLHF. CDR3 nucleotide sequence: TGTGCCAGCAGCTTAGGAGGGGGAGGGCCCGGCTCACCCCTCCACTTT. The V and J genes are TRBV7-9 and TRBJ1-6, with a possible D match to TRBD1 (6 bases). V was trimmed by 1 base and J by 10 bases, leaving 17 bases between them. The CDR3 is 16 residues long. From germline, CDR1 is SEHNR and CDR2 FQNEAQ (reference sequence). The variable domain in full, completed from reference TRBV7-9 and TRBJ1-6, reads DTGVSQNPRHKITKRGQNVTFRCDPISEHNRLYWYRQTLGQGPEFLTYFQNEAQLEKSRLLSDRFSAERPKGSFSTLEIQRTEQGDSAMYLCASSLGGGGPGSPLHFGNGTRLTVT.